This T cell receptor (beta chain) was sequenced in a study of graft-versus-host responses after intestinal transplantation. Sequenced by immunoSEQ multiplex PCR; TCRdb stores in-frame clones only, minus some. The table lists about 38,000 clones, 83% of them singletons. Notes on this clone: Its cognate antigen is unknown. The sample contains more than one DNA sequence encoding this CDR3.

Study-level results: Early after transplant, HvG clones declined as circulating GvH clones peaked.

Deletions cut 2 bases from V and 13 bases from J, with 9 bases between. Germline CDR1 KGHSH, CDR2 LQKENI. This CDR3 is built from 11 residues. Source: PBMCs, taken about 1,000 days after transplant. This rearrangement joins TRBV18 to TRBJ2-4; perhaps TRBD1 as D (5 bases). The TCR was taken from a human patient who received an intestinal transplant, so some T cells may come from the graft donor. This CDR3 is CASSPATDQYF. Here the CDR3 DNA reads TGTGCCAGCTCACCAGCGACAGACCAGTACTTC. Using reference TRBV18 and TRBJ2-4 for the parts outside the CDR3, the full variable domain is NAGVMQNPRHLVRRRGQEARLRCSPMKGHSHVYWYRQLPEEGLKFMVYLQKENIIDESGMPKERFSAEFPKEGPSILRIQQVVRGDSAAYFCASSPATDQYFGAGTRLSVL.